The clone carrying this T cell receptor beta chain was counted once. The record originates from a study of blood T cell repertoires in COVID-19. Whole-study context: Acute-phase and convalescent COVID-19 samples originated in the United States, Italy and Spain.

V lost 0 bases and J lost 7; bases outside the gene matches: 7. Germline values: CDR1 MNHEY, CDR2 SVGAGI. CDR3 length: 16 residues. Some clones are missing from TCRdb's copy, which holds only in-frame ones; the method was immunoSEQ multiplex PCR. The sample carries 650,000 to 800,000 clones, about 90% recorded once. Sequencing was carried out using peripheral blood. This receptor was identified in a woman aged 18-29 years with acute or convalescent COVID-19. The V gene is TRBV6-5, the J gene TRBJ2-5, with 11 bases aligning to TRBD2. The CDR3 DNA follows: TGTGCCAGCAGTTACTCCACTAGCGGGGGAGGCGGGACCCAGTACTTC. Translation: CASSYSTSGGGGTQYF.